The rows below give T cell receptor beta chains drawn from one sample of a study of blood T cell repertoires in COVID-19. The protocol was immunoSEQ multiplex PCR, while the TCRdb copy is restricted to in-frame clones and leaves out a portion. Of more than 200,000 clones in the sample, roughly 82% were seen once. Sequencing was performed on peripheral blood. These receptors were obtained from a woman of 80 years or more with active or convalescent COVID-19. Both conserved end residues are part of each CDR3. Fields, in order: D gene, J gene, clone size, V gene, CDR3 protein, CDR3 DNA. The D gene is left open where the match is weak. Clone size, where shown, is once, few, many, or a class for clones that have expanded.

d_gene: -
j_gene: TRBJ2-7
abundance: -
v_gene: TRBV6-1
CDR3aa: CASSEKGVGDF
CDR3nt: TGTGCCAGCAGTGAGAAAGGGGTGGGCGACTTC

d_gene: -
j_gene: TRBJ1-4
abundance: -
v_gene: TRBV9
CDR3aa: CASSRTQGNEKLFF
CDR3nt: TGTGCCAGCAGCCGGACCCAGGGGAATGAAAAACTGTTTTTT

d_gene: TRBD1
j_gene: TRBJ1-1
abundance: few
v_gene: TRBV28
CDR3aa: CASRRGQGAFEAFF
CDR3nt: TGTGCCAGCAGGAGGGGACAGGGGGCATTTGAAGCTTTCTTT

d_gene: -
j_gene: TRBJ1-5
abundance: once
v_gene: TRBV4-2
CDR3aa: CASSPEMQHF
CDR3nt: TGTGCCAGCAGCCCGGAGATGCAGCATTTT

d_gene: -
j_gene: TRBJ1-1
abundance: -
v_gene: TRBV5-6
CDR3aa: CASSFSRERAEAFF
CDR3nt: TGTGCCAGCAGCTTCTCCAGGGAGCGGGCTGAAGCTTTCTTT

d_gene: -
j_gene: TRBJ1-2
abundance: -
v_gene: TRBV28
CDR3aa: CASRRGGANYGYTF
CDR3nt: TGTGCCAGCAGGAGAGGGGGGGCTAACTATGGCTACACCTTC

d_gene: -
j_gene: TRBJ1-1
abundance: -
v_gene: TRBV5-1
CDR3aa: CASSLEFRENTEAFF
CDR3nt: TGCGCCAGCAGCTTGGAATTCAGGGAGAACACTGAAGCTTTCTTT

d_gene: -
j_gene: TRBJ1-4
abundance: -
v_gene: TRBV7-9
CDR3aa: CASSLGLSGEKLFF
CDR3nt: TGTGCCAGCAGCTTAGGTTTGTCAGGGGAAAAACTGTTTTTT

d_gene: TRBD1
j_gene: TRBJ1-1
abundance: -
v_gene: TRBV7-9
CDR3aa: CASSRGQGSEAFF
CDR3nt: TGTGCCAGCAGCCGGGGACAGGGCTCTGAAGCTTTCTTT

d_gene: -
j_gene: TRBJ2-5
abundance: few
v_gene: TRBV7-9
CDR3aa: CASSLFGPDQETQYF
CDR3nt: TGTGCCAGCAGCTTATTTGGGCCCGACCAAGAGACCCAGTACTTC

d_gene: -
j_gene: TRBJ1-4
abundance: -
v_gene: TRBV6-1
CDR3aa: CASSAQVQGTNEKLFF
CDR3nt: TGTGCCAGCAGTGCACAAGTCCAGGGAACTAATGAAAAACTGTTTTTT

d_gene: TRBD1
j_gene: TRBJ1-2
abundance: -
v_gene: TRBV15
CDR3aa: CATSLLGQGVLVYGYTF
CDR3nt: TGTGCCACCAGCCTTTTGGGACAGGGGGTTCTTGTCTATGGCTACACCTTC

d_gene: TRBD2
j_gene: TRBJ2-4
abundance: -
v_gene: TRBV6-2/TRBV6-3
CDR3aa: CASSGPSRSGGAKNIQYF
CDR3nt: TGTGCCAGCAGTGGCCCGAGTAGGAGCGGGGGAGCCAAAAACATTCAGTACTTC

d_gene: TRBD1
j_gene: TRBJ1-2
abundance: -
v_gene: TRBV7-9
CDR3aa: CASSSGTGKGYGYTF
CDR3nt: TGTGCCAGCAGCTCCGGGACAGGGAAAGGGTATGGCTACACCTTC

d_gene: TRBD1
j_gene: TRBJ1-1
abundance: -
v_gene: TRBV30
CDR3aa: CAWNRDRGSTEAFF
CDR3nt: TGTGCCTGGAATCGGGACAGGGGCTCCACTGAAGCTTTCTTT

d_gene: TRBD1
j_gene: TRBJ2-7
abundance: few
v_gene: TRBV5-4
CDR3aa: CASSFKGAPEQYF
CDR3nt: TGTGCCAGCAGCTTTAAGGGGGCTCCCGAGCAGTACTTC

d_gene: -
j_gene: TRBJ1-5
abundance: -
v_gene: TRBV28
CDR3aa: CASSSLPLELSNQPQHF
CDR3nt: TGTGCCAGCAGTTCCCTCCCCCTAGAACTTAGCAATCAGCCCCAGCATTTT

d_gene: -
j_gene: TRBJ1-2
abundance: once
v_gene: TRBV7-2
CDR3aa: CASSSFSRDGYTF
CDR3nt: TGTGCCAGCAGCTCATTCTCAAGAGATGGCTACACCTTC

d_gene: -
j_gene: TRBJ2-1
abundance: -
v_gene: TRBV5-1
CDR3aa: CASSSDDGDNEQFF
CDR3nt: TGCGCCAGCAGCTCAGATGACGGAGACAATGAGCAGTTCTTC

d_gene: TRBD1
j_gene: TRBJ1-5
abundance: -
v_gene: TRBV3-1/TRBV3-2
CDR3aa: CASSPGQGNQPQHF
CDR3nt: TGTGCCAGCAGCCCGGGACAGGGCAATCAGCCCCAGCATTTT

d_gene: TRBD1
j_gene: TRBJ1-5
abundance: -
v_gene: TRBV19
CDR3aa: CASSIDGTGFRLSNQPQHF
CDR3nt: TGTGCCAGTAGTATAGATGGGACAGGGTTTCGTCTTAGCAATCAGCCCCAGCATTTT

d_gene: TRBD1
j_gene: TRBJ1-2
abundance: -
v_gene: TRBV5-6
CDR3aa: CASSLETGASYGYTF
CDR3nt: TGTGCCAGCAGCTTGGAGACAGGGGCCTCCTATGGCTACACCTTC